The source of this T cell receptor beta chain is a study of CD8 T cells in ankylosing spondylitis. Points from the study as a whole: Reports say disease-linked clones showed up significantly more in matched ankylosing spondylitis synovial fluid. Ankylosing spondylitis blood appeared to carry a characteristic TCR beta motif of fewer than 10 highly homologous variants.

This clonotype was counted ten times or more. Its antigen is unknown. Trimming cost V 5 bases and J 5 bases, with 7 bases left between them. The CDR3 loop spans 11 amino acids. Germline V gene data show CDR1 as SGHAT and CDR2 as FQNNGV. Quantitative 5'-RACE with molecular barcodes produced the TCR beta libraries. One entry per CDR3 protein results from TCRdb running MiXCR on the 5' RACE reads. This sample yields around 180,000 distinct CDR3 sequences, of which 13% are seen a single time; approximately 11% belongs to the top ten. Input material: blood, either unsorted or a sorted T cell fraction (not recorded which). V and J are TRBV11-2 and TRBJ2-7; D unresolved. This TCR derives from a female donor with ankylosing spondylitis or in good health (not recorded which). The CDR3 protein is CASSPLNEQYF. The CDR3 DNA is TGTGCCAGCAGCCCCCTCAACGAGCAGTACTTC.